The next 12 T cell receptor beta chains were all read from a single sample in a study of blood T cell repertoires in COVID-19. The data were produced by immunoSEQ multiplex PCR, yet TCRdb's version contains in-frame clones alone and is incomplete. This sample has roughly 160,000 clones, with 87% found just once. Sequenced: peripheral blood. These receptors all stem from a woman aged 70-85 years with COVID-19, enrolled during active disease.

The chain couples TRBV29-1 to TRBJ1-4; D is perhaps TRBD1 (5 bases). V shed 4 bases and J shed 11 bases, with 17 bases lying between them. CDR3 size: 13 residues. From germline, CDR1 is SQVTM and CDR2 ANQGSEA. In DNA, the CDR3 is TGCAGCGTTGTAGGCGGGGCGGGTGAGAAACTGTTTTTT. Encoded protein: CSVVGGAGEKLFF.

As to this clone: The identical CDR3 is also encoded by other nucleotide sequences in the sample. This chain uses TRBV7-9 with TRBJ1-1, with D unresolved. This CDR3 is built from 11 residues. V lost 3 bases to trimming and J lost 3 bases, with 2 bases between them. The germline gives CDR1 SEHNR, CDR2 FQNEAQ (reference sequence). In DNA, the CDR3 is TGTGCCAGCAGCTTCGACACTGAAGCTTTCTTT. It translates to CASSFDTEAFF. The entire variable domain, with the rest obtained from reference TRBV7-9 and TRBJ1-1, is as follows: DTGVSQNPRHKITKRGQNVTFRCDPISEHNRLYWYRQTLGQGPEFLTYFQNEAQLEKSRLLSDRFSAERPKGSFSTLEIQRTEQGDSAMYLCASSFDTEAFFGQGTRLTVV.

This chain links TRBV6-5 with TRBJ1-3, with a weak D call TRBD1 (6 bases). The length of the CDR3 is 13 residues. Germline assignment: CDR1 MNHEY and CDR2 SVGAGI. V lost 7 bases and J 2 bases, leaving 9 bases between the germline ends. CDR3 amino acids: CASKKGAGNTIYF. In DNA, the CDR3 is TGTGCCAGCAAAAAGGGGGCTGGAAACACCATATATTTT.

The chain recombines TRBV5-1 with TRBJ2-1; D is ambiguous. The CDR3 runs 14 residues. Trimming pared 2 bases from V and 4 bases from J, leaving 10 bases between. Germline-derived CDR1 and CDR2 are SGHRS and YFSETQ. CDR3 loop: CASSFGQEYNEQFF. CDR3 in DNA: TGCGCCAGCAGCTTTGGGCAGGAATACAATGAGCAGTTCTTC.

The chain couples TRBV6-6 to TRBJ1-1; maybe TRBD1 (5 bases). CDR3 length: 13 residues. Germline V lookup: CDR1 MNHNY, CDR2 SVGAGI (reference sequence). V was clipped by 5 bases and J by 11 bases, with 18 bases between them. The chain's CDR3 is CASSVDRGGEAFF. Written as DNA, the CDR3 is TGTGCCAGCAGTGTTGACAGAGGAGGGGAGGCTTTCTTT.

The chain links TRBV6-6 to TRBJ2-7; 8 nucleotides agree with TRBD1. This CDR3 comprises 14 residues. V trimming: 10 bases; J trimming: 4 bases; junction bases outside the gene matches: 12. The germline V gene has CDR1 MNHNY and CDR2 SVGAGI (reference sequence). The CDR3 protein is CATKPGGSGYEQYF. In nucleotides, the CDR3 is TGTGCCACCAAACCAGGGGGCAGCGGGTACGAGCAGTACTTC.

This sequence joins TRBV20-1 and TRBJ1-1; D not certain. The germline V and J ends were trimmed by 3 bases and 2 bases, with 7 bases remaining between them. There are 12 residues in the CDR3. CDR1 is DFQATT and CDR2 is SNEGSKA in the germline V gene (reference sequence). The chain's CDR3 is CSASYLNTEAFF. The CDR3 region has the DNA TGCAGTGCTAGTTACCTAAACACTGAAGCTTTCTTT.

The rearrangement joins TRBV20-1 to TRBJ1-2; possible D gene TRBD1, 5 bases. In germline, CDR1 is DFQATT, CDR2 SNEGSKA (reference sequence). Trimming removed 3 bases from V and 4 bases from J, with 21 bases in between. The CDR3 sequence is 16 residues long. The CDR3 region is CSASQPSRGDSYGYTF. In DNA form, the CDR3 reads TGCAGTGCTAGTCAGCCGAGCCGGGGGGATTCCTATGGCTACACCTTC.

J is TRBJ2-5 and V is TRBV7-9; 7 bases line up with TRBD1. Germline assignment: CDR1 SEHNR and CDR2 FQNEAQ (reference sequence). This CDR3 region has 16 residues. Unmatched junction bases numbered 14, after V lost 5 bases and J lost 5 bases. CDR3 amino acids: CASSPANRQGGETQYF. Written as DNA, the CDR3 is TGTGCCAGCAGCCCCGCTAACCGACAGGGCGGCGAGACCCAGTACTTC.

V is TRBV3-1 (or the pseudogene TRBV3-2) and J is TRBJ2-7; D call uncertain. Deletions cut 1 base from V and 0 bases from J, with 16 bases between. From germline, CDR1 is LGHDT and CDR2 YNNKEL (reference sequence). CDR3 length: 17 amino acids. This chain's CDR3 is CASSQGLVRISSYEQYF. In DNA form, the CDR3 reads TGTGCCAGCAGCCAAGGTCTGGTCAGGATCAGCTCCTACGAGCAGTACTTC.

The chain joins TRBV4-1 to TRBJ1-6; a weak D match, TRBD1 (6 bases). V gave up 2 bases and J gave up 4 bases, with 18 bases separating them. The CDR3 is 18 residues long. Germline CDR1 reads MGHRA; CDR2 reads YSYEKL. For the CDR3, the DNA is TGCGCCAGCAGCCAAAACAGGGTGGAGACTCGGTATAATTCACCCCTCCACTTT. This codes for CASSQNRVETRYNSPLHF.

J is TRBJ1-4 and V is TRBV7-9; TRBD1 might be the D (5 bases). CDR1 SEHNR and CDR2 FQNEAQ come from the germline V gene (reference sequence). The CDR3 consists of 14 residues. The ends were cut back, 1 base at V and 6 bases at J, with 9 bases in the middle. The CDR3, as DNA: TGTGCCAGCAGCTTAGGGAGGGGCGATGAAAAACTGTTTTTT. Protein: CASSLGRGDEKLFF.